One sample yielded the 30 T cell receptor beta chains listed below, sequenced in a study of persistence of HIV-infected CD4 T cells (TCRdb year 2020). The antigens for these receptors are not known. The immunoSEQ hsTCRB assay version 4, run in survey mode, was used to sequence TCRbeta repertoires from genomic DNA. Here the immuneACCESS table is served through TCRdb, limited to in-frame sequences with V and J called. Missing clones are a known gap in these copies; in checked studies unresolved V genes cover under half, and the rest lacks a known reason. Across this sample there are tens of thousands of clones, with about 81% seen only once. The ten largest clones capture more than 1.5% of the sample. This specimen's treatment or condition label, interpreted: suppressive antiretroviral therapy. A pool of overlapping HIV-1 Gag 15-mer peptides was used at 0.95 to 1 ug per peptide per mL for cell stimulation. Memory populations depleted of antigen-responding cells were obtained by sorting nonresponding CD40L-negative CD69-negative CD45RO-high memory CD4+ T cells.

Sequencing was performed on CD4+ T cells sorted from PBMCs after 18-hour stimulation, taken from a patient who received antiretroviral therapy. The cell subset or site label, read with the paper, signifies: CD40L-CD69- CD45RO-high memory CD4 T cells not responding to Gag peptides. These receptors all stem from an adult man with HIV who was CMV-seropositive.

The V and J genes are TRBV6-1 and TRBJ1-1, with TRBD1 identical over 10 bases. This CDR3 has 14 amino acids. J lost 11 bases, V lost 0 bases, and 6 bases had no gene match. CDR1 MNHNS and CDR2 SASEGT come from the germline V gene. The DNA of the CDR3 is TGTGCCAGCAGTGAAGCTGGACAGGGGGTAAGGGCTTTCTTT. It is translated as CASSEAGQGVRAFF.

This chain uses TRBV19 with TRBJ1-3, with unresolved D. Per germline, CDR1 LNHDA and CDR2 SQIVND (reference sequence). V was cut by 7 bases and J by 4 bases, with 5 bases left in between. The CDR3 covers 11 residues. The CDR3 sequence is CASMRGNTIYF. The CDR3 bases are TGTGCCAGTATGCGCGGAAACACCATATATTTT.

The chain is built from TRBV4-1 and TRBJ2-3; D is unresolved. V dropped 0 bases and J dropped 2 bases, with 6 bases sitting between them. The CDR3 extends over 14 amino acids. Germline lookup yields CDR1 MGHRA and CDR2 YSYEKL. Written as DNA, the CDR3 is TGCGCCAGCAGCCAAGAAGGATTCACAGATACGCAGTATTTT. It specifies CASSQEGFTDTQYF.

The DNA of the CDR3 is TGTGCCAGCGCCGGGGGAGGGGCCCCTTTTGATGGCTACACCTTC. This translates into CASAGGGAPFDGYTF. The chain carries TRBV6-5 and TRBJ1-2; maybe TRBD1 (5 bases). With 8 bases removed from V and 6 bases from J, the gap between germline ends came to 22 bases. This CDR3 comprises 15 residues. Germline lookup yields CDR1 MNHEY and CDR2 SVGAGI.

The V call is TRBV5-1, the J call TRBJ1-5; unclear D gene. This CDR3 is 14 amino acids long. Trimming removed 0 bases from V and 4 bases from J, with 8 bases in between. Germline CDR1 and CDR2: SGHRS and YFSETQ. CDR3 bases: TGCGCCAGCAGCTTGGCGCCCGAAAATCAGCCCCAGCATTTT. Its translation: CASSLAPENQPQHF. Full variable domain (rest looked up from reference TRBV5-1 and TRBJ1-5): KAGVTQTPRYLIKTRGQQVTLSCSPISGHRSVSWYQQTPGQGLQFLFEYFSETQRNKGNFPGRFSGRQFSNSRSEMNVSTLELGDSALYLCASSLAPENQPQHFGDGTRLSIL.

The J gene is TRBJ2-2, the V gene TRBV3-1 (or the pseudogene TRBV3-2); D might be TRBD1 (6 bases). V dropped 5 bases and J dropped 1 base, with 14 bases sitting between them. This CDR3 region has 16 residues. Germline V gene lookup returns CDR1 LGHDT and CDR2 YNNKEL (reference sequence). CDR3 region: CASSASSGQNTGELFF. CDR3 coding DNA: TGTGCCAGCAGCGCCTCCTCGGGACAGAACACCGGGGAGCTGTTTTTT.

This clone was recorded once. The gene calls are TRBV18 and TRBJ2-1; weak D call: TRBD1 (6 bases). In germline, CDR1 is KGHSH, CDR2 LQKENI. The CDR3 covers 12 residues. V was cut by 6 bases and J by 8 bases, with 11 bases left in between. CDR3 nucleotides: TGTGCCAGCTCGTCCAGGGGCGATGAGCAGTTCTTC. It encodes CASSSRGDEQFF.

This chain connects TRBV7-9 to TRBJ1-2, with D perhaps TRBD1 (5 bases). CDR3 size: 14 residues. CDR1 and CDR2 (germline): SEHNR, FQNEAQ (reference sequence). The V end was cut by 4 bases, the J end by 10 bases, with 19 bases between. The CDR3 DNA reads TGTGCCAGCAGCTACCCGGGACTCTCAGCTTCCTACACCTTC. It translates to CASSYPGLSASYTF.

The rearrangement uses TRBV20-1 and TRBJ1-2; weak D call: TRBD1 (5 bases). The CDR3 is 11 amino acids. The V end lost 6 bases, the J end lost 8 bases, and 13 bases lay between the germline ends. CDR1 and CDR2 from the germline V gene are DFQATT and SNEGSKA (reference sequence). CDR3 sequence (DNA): TGCAGTGCCCGCCGCGAGGGGGGCTACACCTTC. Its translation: CSARREGGYTF.

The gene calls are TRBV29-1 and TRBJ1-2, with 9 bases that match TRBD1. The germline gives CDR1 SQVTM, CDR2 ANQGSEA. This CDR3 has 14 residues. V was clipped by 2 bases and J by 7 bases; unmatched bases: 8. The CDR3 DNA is TGCAGCGTTGAAACAGGGGGCGCGGTAGTTGGCTACACCTTC. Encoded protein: CSVETGGAVVGYTF.

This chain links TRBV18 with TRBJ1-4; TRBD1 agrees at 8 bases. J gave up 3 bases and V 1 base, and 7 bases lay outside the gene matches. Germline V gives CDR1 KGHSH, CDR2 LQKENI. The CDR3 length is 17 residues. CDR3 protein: CASSPQSQGAANEKLFF. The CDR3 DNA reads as TGTGCCAGCTCACCACAAAGCCAGGGGGCGGCTAATGAAAAACTGTTTTTT.

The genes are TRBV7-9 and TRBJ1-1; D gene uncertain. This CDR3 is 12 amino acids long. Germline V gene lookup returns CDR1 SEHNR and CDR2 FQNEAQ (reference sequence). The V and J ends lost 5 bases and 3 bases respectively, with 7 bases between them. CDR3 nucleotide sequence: TGTGCCAGCAGCCCAGCAGACACTGAAGCTTTCTTT. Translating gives CASSPADTEAFF.

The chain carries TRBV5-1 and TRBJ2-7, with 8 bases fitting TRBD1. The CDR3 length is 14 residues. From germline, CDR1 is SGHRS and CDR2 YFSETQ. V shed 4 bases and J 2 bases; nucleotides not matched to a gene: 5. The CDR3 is CASSPGQETYEQYF. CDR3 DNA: TGCGCCAGCAGCCCGGGACAGGAGACCTACGAGCAGTACTTC.

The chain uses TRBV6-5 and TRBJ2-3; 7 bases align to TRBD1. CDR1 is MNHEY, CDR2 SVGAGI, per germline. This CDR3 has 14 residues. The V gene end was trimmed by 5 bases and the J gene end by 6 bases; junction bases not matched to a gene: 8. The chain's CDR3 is CASSRDRPFDTQYF. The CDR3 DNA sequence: TGTGCCAGCAGTCGGGACAGACCATTCGATACGCAGTATTTT.

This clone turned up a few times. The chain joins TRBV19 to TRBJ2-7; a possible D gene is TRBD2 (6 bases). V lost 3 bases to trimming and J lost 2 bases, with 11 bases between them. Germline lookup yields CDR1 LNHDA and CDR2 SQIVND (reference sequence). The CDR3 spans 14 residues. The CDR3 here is CASSIQEGPYEQYF. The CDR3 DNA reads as TGTGCCAGTAGTATCCAGGAGGGGCCCTACGAGCAGTACTTC.

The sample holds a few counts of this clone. The CDR3 loop reads CSGRQGAGGELFF. The CDR3 DNA reads as TGCAGCGGACGACAGGGGGCTGGCGGGGAGCTGTTTTTT. This chain joins TRBV29-1 and TRBJ2-2; TRBD1 aligns across 10 bases. This CDR3 is 13 amino acids long. CDR1 and CDR2 from the germline V gene are SQVTM and ANQGSEA. The trim removed 7 bases at V and 7 bases at J, leaving 6 bases unmatched.

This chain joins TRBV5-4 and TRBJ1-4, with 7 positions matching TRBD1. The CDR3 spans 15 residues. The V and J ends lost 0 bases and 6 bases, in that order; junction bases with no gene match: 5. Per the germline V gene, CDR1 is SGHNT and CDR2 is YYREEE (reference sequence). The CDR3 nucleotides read TGTGCCAGCAGCTTGGATCAGGGGGTTGATGAAAAACTGTTTTTT. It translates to CASSLDQGVDEKLFF.

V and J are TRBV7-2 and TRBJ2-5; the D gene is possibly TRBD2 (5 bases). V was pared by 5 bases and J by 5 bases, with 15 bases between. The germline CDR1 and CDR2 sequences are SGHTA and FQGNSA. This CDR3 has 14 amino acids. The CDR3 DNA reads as TGTGCCAGCAGCCCCCCGCCGGGCGGGGAGACCCAGTACTTC. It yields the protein CASSPPPGGETQYF. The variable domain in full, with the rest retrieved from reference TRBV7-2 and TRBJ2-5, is GAGVSQSPSNKVTEKGKDVELRCDPISGHTALYWYRQSLGQGLEFLIYFQGNSAPDKSGLPSDRFSAERTGGSVSTLTIQRTQQEDSAVYLCASSPPPGGETQYFGPGTRLLVL.

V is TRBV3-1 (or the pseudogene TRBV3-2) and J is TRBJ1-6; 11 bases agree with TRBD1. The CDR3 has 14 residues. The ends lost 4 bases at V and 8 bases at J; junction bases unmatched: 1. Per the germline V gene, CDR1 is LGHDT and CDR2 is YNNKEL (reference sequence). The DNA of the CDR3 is TGTGCCAGCAGCCGGGGACAGGGGGATTCACCCCTCCACTTT. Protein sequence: CASSRGQGDSPLHF.

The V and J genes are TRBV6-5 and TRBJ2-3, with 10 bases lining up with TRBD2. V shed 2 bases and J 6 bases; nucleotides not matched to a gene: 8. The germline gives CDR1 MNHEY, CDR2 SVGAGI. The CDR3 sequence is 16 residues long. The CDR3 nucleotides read TGTGCCAGCAGTTACAGTCCTAGCGGGGGTTTTGATACGCAGTATTTT. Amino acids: CASSYSPSGGFDTQYF.

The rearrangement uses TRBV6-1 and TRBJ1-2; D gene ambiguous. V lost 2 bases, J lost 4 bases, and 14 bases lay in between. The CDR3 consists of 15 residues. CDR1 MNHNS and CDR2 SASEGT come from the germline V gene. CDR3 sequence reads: CASSEPRQGSYGYTF. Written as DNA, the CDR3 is TGTGCCAGCAGTGAACCCCGACAAGGTAGCTATGGCTACACCTTC.

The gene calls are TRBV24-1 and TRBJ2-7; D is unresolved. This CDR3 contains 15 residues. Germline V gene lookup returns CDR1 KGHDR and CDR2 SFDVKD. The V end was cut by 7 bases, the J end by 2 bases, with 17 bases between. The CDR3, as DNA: TGTGCCACCAGGCCCCTAACGGGTACCGCCTACGAGCAGTACTTC. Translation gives CATRPLTGTAYEQYF.

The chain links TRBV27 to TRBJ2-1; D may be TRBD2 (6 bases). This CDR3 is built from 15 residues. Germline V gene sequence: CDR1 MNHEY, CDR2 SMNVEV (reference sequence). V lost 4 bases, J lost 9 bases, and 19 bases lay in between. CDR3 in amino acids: CASSSLAAGRSEQFF. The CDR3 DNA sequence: TGTGCCAGCAGTTCACTAGCAGCTGGGCGGTCTGAGCAGTTCTTC.

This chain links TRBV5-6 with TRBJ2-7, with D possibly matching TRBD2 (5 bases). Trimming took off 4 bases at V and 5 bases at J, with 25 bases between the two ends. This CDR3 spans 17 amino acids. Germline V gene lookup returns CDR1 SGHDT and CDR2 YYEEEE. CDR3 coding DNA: TGTGCCAGCAGCGAAACATTCAACTCGGACTGGGAAGACGAGCAGTACTTC. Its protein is CASSETFNSDWEDEQYF.

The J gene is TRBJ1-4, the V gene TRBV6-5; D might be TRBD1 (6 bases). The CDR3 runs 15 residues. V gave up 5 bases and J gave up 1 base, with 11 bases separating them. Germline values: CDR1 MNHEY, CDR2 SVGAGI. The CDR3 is CASSRTVLTNEKLFF. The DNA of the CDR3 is TGTGCCAGCAGTCGGACAGTTCTAACTAATGAAAAACTGTTTTTT.

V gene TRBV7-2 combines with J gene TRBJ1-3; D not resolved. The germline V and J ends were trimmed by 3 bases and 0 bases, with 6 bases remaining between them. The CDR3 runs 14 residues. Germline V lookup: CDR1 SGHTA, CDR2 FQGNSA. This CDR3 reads CASSLVHSGNTIYF. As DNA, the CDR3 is TGTGCCAGCAGCTTGGTCCACTCTGGAAACACCATATATTTT.

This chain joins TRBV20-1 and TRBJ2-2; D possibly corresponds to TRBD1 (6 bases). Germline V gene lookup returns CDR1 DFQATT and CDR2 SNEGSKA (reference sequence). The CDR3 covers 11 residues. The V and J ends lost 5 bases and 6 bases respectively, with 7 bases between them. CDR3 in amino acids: CSAQGSGELFF. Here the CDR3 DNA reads TGCAGTGCTCAGGGGTCCGGGGAGCTGTTTTTT.

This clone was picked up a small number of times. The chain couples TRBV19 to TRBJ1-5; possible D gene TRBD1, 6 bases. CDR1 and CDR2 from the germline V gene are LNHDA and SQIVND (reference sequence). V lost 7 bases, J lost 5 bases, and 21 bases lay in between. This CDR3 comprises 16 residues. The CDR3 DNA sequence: TGTGCCAGTACCCTAGGGAGGGGCCGGGGGCATCAGCCCCAGCATTTT. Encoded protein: CASTLGRGRGHQPQHF.

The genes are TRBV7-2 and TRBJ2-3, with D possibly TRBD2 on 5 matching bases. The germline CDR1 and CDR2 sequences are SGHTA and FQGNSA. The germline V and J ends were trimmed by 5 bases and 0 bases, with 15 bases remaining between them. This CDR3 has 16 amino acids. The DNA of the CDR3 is TGTGCCAGCAGCGAGCTGAGGGCCGCCAGCACAGATACGCAGTATTTT. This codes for CASSELRAASTDTQYF. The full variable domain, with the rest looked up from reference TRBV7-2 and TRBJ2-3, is GAGVSQSPSNKVTEKGKDVELRCDPISGHTALYWYRQSLGQGLEFLIYFQGNSAPDKSGLPSDRFSAERTGGSVSTLTIQRTQQEDSAVYLCASSELRAASTDTQYFGPGTRLTVL.

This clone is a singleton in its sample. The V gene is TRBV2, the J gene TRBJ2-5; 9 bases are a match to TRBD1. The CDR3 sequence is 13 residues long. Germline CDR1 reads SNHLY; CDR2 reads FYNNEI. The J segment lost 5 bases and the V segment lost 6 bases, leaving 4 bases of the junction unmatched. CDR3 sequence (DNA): TGTGCCAGCAGGGGGGACAGGGTTGAGACCCAGTACTTC. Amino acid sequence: CASRGDRVETQYF.